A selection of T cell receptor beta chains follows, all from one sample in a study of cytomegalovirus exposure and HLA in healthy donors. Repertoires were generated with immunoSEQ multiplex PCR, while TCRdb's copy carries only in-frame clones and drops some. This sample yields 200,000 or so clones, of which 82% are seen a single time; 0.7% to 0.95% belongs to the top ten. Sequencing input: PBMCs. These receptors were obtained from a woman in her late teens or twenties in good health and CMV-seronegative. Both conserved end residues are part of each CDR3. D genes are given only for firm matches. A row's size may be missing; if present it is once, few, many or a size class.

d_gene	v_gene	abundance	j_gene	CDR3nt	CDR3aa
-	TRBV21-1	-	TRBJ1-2	TGTGCCACCGACCGGGACAGACAACATGGCTACACCTTC	CATDRDRQHGYTF
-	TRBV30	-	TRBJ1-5	TGTGCCTGGAGTGCTGGAGCCAGCAATCAGCCCCAGCATTTT	CAWSAGASNQPQHF
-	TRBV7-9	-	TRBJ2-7	TGTGCCAGCAGCCTTCAGCCGGGGAACTACGAGCAGTACTTC	CASSLQPGNYEQYF
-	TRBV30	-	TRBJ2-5	TGTGCTGCGACAGGCGGGGGAGAGACCCAGTACTTC	CAATGGGETQYF
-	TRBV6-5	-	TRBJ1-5	TGTGCCAGCAGCGACAGTTTCAATCAGCCCCAGCATTTT	CASSDSFNQPQHF
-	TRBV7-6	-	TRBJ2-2	TGTGCCAGCGCGACAGGACCCGGGGAGCTGTTTTTT	CASATGPGELFF
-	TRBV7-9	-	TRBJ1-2	TGTGCCAGCAGCTTACGCACAGGTTATGGCTACACCTTC	CASSLRTGYGYTF
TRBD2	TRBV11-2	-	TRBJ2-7	TGTGCCAGCAGCTTAGGGGCGGGGCTAGCGGGAACTTTAATCTACGAGCAGTACTTC	CASSLGAGLAGTLIYEQYF
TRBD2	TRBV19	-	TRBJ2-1	TGTGCCAGTAGTAAAGGGACTACCGCATACAATGAGCAGTTCTTC	CASSKGTTAYNEQFF
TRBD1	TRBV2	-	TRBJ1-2	TGTGCCAGCACCGGGACAGGGCCTGTCGGCTACACCTTC	CASTGTGPVGYTF
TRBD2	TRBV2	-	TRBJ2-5	TGCGCCAGCAGTGAAGCGTTGGGACTAGCGGGGGGGGAGACCCAGTACTTC	CASSEALGLAGGETQYF
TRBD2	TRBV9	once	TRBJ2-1	TGTGCCAGCAGCGCAGGACTAGCGGGAGGATGGGAGCAGTTCTTC	CASSAGLAGGWEQFF
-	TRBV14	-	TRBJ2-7	TGTGCCAGCAGCTTTACGTTTACAGGGTTGAAGCAGTACTTC	CASSFTFTGLKQYF
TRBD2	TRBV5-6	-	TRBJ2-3	TGTGCCAGCAGCTTGTTGAGCGGGGGCACAGATACGCAGTATTTT	CASSLLSGGTDTQYF
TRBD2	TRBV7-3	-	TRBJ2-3	TGTGCCAGCAGCTTAGGACTAGCGGGAGGGCCCTACACAGATACGCAGTATTTT	CASSLGLAGGPYTDTQYF
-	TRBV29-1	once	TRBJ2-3	TGCAGCGTTGCGGGGGCAGATACGCAGTATTTT	CSVAGADTQYF
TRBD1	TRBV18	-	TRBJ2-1	TGTGCCAGCTCACCGTATACGGACAGGTTCAATGAGCAGTTCTTC	CASSPYTDRFNEQFF
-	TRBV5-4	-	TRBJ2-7	TGTGCCAGCAGCCCGGAGGCGGGAAGCTCCTACGAGCAGTACTTC	CASSPEAGSSYEQYF
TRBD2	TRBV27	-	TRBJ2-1	TGTGCCAGCAGTTTAATGTTTCCGGGGGGTAGTGAGCAGTTCTTC	CASSLMFPGGSEQFF
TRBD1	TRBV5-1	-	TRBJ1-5	TGCGCCAGCAGCTGGGGACAGGGGGGCGGTCAGCCCCAGCATTTT	CASSWGQGGGQPQHF
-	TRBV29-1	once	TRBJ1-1	TGCAGCGTTGAAGATATACTTGAAGCTTTCTTT	CSVEDILEAFF
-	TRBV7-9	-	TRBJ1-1	TGTGCCAGCACCCGTGAAGCTTTCTTT	CASTREAFF
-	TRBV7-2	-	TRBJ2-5	TGTGCCAGCAGTTCACTGGGGGGAGAAGAGACCCAGTACTTC	CASSSLGGEETQYF
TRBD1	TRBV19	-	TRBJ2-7	TGTGCCAGTAGTATTTCGGCGGACAGGGCGTTCTACGAGCAGTACTTC	CASSISADRAFYEQYF
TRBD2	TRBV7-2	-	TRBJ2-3	TGTGCCAGCAGCCCCAGACTAGCGCGCCAGGGAGATACGCAGTATTTT	CASSPRLARQGDTQYF
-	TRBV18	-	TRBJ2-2	TGTGCCAGCTCACCACCGGGCCTTGCGAACACCGGGGAGCTGTTTTTT	CASSPPGLANTGELFF
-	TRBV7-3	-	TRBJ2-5	TGTGCCAGCAGCCTAGAGTACCAAGAGACCCAGTACTTC	CASSLEYQETQYF
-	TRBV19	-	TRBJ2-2	TGTGCCAGTAGGCCCGGGTCCACGAACACCGGGGAGCTGTTTTTT	CASRPGSTNTGELFF
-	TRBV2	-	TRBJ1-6	TGTGCCAGCAGTGCTGAACAGGGAACACCCCTCCACTTT	CASSAEQGTPLHF
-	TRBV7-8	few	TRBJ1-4	TGTGCCACCCTAGCAAGACGGGGAAATGAAAAACTGTTTTTT	CATLARRGNEKLFF
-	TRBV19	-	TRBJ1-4	TGTGCCAGTAGTACGATAGAAAGTATTTCTCCGGAAAAACTGTTTTTT	CASSTIESISPEKLFF
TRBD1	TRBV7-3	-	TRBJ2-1	TGTGCCAGCAGCTTACCACAGACAGGGAATGAGCAGTTCTTC	CASSLPQTGNEQFF
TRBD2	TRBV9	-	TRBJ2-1	TGTGCCAGCAGCGTGGGACTAGCGGGGGGACCCTACAATGAGCAGTTCTTC	CASSVGLAGGPYNEQFF
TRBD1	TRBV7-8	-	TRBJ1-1	TGTGCCAGCAACCGAGGGGACAGGGTGGGCACTGAAGCTTTCTTT	CASNRGDRVGTEAFF
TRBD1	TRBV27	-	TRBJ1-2	TGTGCCAGCAGGGGGGACAGAGCTAACTATGGCTACACCTTC	CASRGDRANYGYTF
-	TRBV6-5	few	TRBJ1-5	TGTGCCAGCAGACCAAAAACACAGAGCAATCAGCCCCAGCATTTT	CASRPKTQSNQPQHF
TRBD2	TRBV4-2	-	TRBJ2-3	TGTGCCAGCAGCCAAGAGGGGAACGTAGCGGGGGGGCCAGGCACAGATACGCAGTATTTT	CASSQEGNVAGGPGTDTQYF
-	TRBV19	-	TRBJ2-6	TGTGCCAGTTCCAAGATGAGCCGCTCTGGGGCCAACGTCCTGACTTTC	CASSKMSRSGANVLTF
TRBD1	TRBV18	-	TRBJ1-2	TGTGCCAGCTCACCGGGACAGGGAATAAAGGCTAACTATGGCTACACCTTC	CASSPGQGIKANYGYTF
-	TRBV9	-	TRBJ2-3	TGTGCCAGCAGCGTAGAAGTCAGGAGGGGCACAGATACGCAGTATTTT	CASSVEVRRGTDTQYF